One sample yielded the 23 T cell receptor beta chains listed below, sequenced in a study of cytomegalovirus exposure and HLA in healthy donors listed by TCRdb under 2017. The library was prepared using the immunoSEQ multiplex PCR assay. For the multiplex PCR, a mixture combining 60 forward primers for TCR Vbeta segments and 13 reverse primers for TCR Jbeta segments was used. Sourced from immuneACCESS, this table was stored by TCRdb with only in-frame sequences that have V and J called. A share of the clones is absent; for the studies checked, an unresolved V gene accounts for under half, and the remainder has no known explanation. The sample records under 200,000 clones, more than 60% of which are singletons. In total, the top ten clones hold 7% of the sample. The sequencing sample was made of PBMCs. The receptors were gathered from a woman between 40 and 50 years old in good health and CMV-seropositive.

The CDR3 DNA follows: TGTGCCAGCAGCTTAGCTAGCGGGGGGGCCGGGGGGAATGAGCAGTTCTTC. This translates into CASSLASGGAGGNEQFF. This chain joins TRBV7-2 and TRBJ2-1, with 11 bases that match TRBD2. The CDR3 loop spans 17 amino acids. The germline gives CDR1 SGHTA, CDR2 FQGNSA. V dropped 0 bases and J dropped 7; count of bases not matched to a gene: 8.

J is TRBJ2-5 and V is TRBV19, with 7 positions matching TRBD1. The CDR3 has 16 residues. CDR1 is LNHDA and CDR2 is SQIVND in the germline V gene (reference sequence). V shed 5 bases, J shed 0 bases, and the junction held 9 bases outside the gene matches. In DNA form, the CDR3 reads TGTGCCAGTAGTCAACAACCAGGGGGAAACCAAGAGACCCAGTACTTC. Translating gives CASSQQPGGNQETQYF.

The gene calls are TRBV9 and TRBJ2-2, with a tentative D call TRBD2 (7 bases). V shed 0 bases and J shed 6 bases, with 18 bases lying between them. CDR3 length: 17 amino acids. Germline V gene lookup returns CDR1 SGDLS and CDR2 YYNGEE. The CDR3: CASSVATRGQRAGELFF. CDR3 DNA: TGTGCCAGCAGCGTAGCTACGCGGGGGCAAAGGGCCGGGGAGCTGTTTTTT.

DNA of the CDR3: TGTGCCAGCAGCCAAGGGGCTAGCGGGGGGGCCTGGAATGAGCAGTTCTTC. This translates into CASSQGASGGAWNEQFF. This chain joins TRBV4-2 and TRBJ2-1; TRBD2 aligns across 12 bases. V shed 1 base and J 7 bases; nucleotides not matched to a gene: 8. The CDR3 loop spans 17 amino acids. CDR1 is LGHNA, CDR2 YNFKEQ, per germline.

This clone has a single count. This chain connects TRBV7-2 to TRBJ2-5; 10 bases are shared with TRBD1. Germline V gene lookup returns CDR1 SGHTA and CDR2 FQGNSA. CDR3 size: 14 residues. After removal of 5 bases from V and 5 bases from J, the junction contained 5 bases not matched to a gene. CDR3 region: CASSPTGGRETQYF. The CDR3 bases are TGTGCCAGCAGCCCGACAGGGGGCAGGGAGACCCAGTACTTC.

This clone has just one count. This rearrangement joins TRBV19 to TRBJ2-3; TRBD2 might be the D (6 bases). The CDR3 runs 15 residues. The germline V and J ends were trimmed by 1 base and 1 base, with 9 bases remaining between them. Germline V lookup: CDR1 LNHDA, CDR2 SQIVND (reference sequence). The DNA for the CDR3 is TGTGCCAGTAGTATAGGGGGCGGGGGCACAGATACGCAGTATTTT. It yields the protein CASSIGGGGTDTQYF.

The chain uses TRBV7-8 and TRBJ1-5; possibly TRBD1 for D (5 bases). The germline V and J ends were trimmed by 1 base and 4 bases, with 11 bases remaining between them. CDR1 SGHVS and CDR2 FQNEAQ come from the germline V gene. The CDR3 length is 15 residues. The CDR3, as DNA: TGTGCCAGCAGCTTAGGTCGACAGCCTAATCAGCCCCAGCATTTT. This encodes CASSLGRQPNQPQHF.

J is TRBJ1-5 and V is TRBV7-2, with TRBD1 as a possible D gene (6 bases). In germline, CDR1 is SGHTA, CDR2 FQGNSA. Trimming removed 1 base from V and 2 bases from J, with 18 bases in between. The CDR3 covers 18 residues. The CDR3 DNA reads as TGTGCCAGCAGCTTAGAAGGCCGGACAGAAGGTGGCAATCAGCCCCAGCATTTT. Encoded protein: CASSLEGRTEGGNQPQHF.

The CDR3 protein is CASSVSFTSLAGELFF. The DNA of the CDR3 is TGTGCCAGCAGCGTCAGTTTTACATCTCTGGCCGGGGAGCTGTTTTTT. The chain recombines TRBV11-1 with TRBJ2-2; D not certain. CDR3 length equals 16 residues. The V end lost 5 bases, the J end lost 6 bases, and 19 bases lay between the germline ends. From germline, CDR1 is SGHAT and CDR2 FQDESV (reference sequence).

V gene TRBV6-5 combines with J gene TRBJ2-2; D ambiguous. The V gene lost 0 bases and the J gene lost 2 bases, with 7 bases spanning the gap. Germline-derived CDR1 and CDR2 are MNHEY and SVGAGI. The length of the CDR3 is 15 residues. The DNA of the CDR3 is TGTGCCAGCAGTTACTCTCTCACTAACACCGGGGAGCTGTTTTTT. Amino acid sequence: CASSYSLTNTGELFF.

The chain couples TRBV7-2 to TRBJ2-1; the match to TRBD2 covers 14 bases. The germline V gene encodes CDR1 SGHTA and CDR2 FQGNSA. There are 18 residues in the CDR3. Trimming cost V 2 bases and J 5 bases; bases outside gene matches: 8. CDR3 sequence (DNA): TGTGCCAGCAGCTTAATGGGGACTAGCGGGGGCCCTAACAATGAGCAGTTCTTC. It specifies CASSLMGTSGGPNNEQFF.

This chain links TRBV7-8 with TRBJ1-4, with 10 nucleotides matching TRBD1. Unmatched junction bases numbered 2, after V lost 6 bases and J lost 4 bases. Germline V gene lookup returns CDR1 SGHVS and CDR2 FQNEAQ. The CDR3 totals 14 residues. The CDR3 here is CASRRTGGNEKLFF. The CDR3 DNA reads as TGTGCCAGCAGGCGGACAGGGGGTAATGAAAAACTGTTTTTT.

J is TRBJ2-1 and V is TRBV21-1; the DNA was not used to check the table's D call, TRBD2. TRBV21-1 is deemed a pseudogene. The CDR3 covers 15 residues. In nucleotides, the CDR3 is TGTGCCAGCAGCGTACTAGCGGCTATAGGCAATGAGCAGTTCTTC. The encoded protein is CASSVLAAIGNEQFF.

This clone was counted a few times. This chain uses TRBV25-1 with TRBJ2-5, with a weak D call TRBD2 (5 bases). Deletions cut 2 bases from V and 5 bases from J, with 9 bases between. Germline lookup yields CDR1 MGHDK and CDR2 SYGVNS. The CDR3 extends over 13 amino acids. The CDR3 DNA is TGTGCCAGCAGTGAACCCGGGATGGAGACCCAGTACTTC. This sequence encodes CASSEPGMETQYF.

The chain carries TRBV5-1 and TRBJ1-2, with D maybe TRBD1 (6 bases). The CDR3 is 14 residues long. V shed 0 bases and J shed 4 bases, with 10 bases lying between them. Germline V gene sequence: CDR1 SGHRS, CDR2 YFSETQ. CDR3 DNA sequence: TGCGCCAGCAGCTTGGAGGGGGAATCCTATGGCTACACCTTC. The encoded protein is CASSLEGESYGYTF. Together with reference TRBV5-1 and TRBJ1-2, the CDR3 gives the full variable domain: KAGVTQTPRYLIKTRGQQVTLSCSPISGHRSVSWYQQTPGQGLQFLFEYFSETQRNKGNFPGRFSGRQFSNSRSEMNVSTLELGDSALYLCASSLEGESYGYTFGSGTRLTVV.

This clone was picked up a small number of times. V usage is TRBV5-6 and J usage is TRBJ2-2; D may be TRBD1 (6 bases). Trimming removed 5 bases at V and 5 bases at J, with 10 bases between. The CDR3 covers 13 residues. CDR1 and CDR2 from the germline V gene are SGHDT and YYEEEE. The CDR3 region has the DNA TGTGCCAGCAGTAATGGACAGACCGGGGAGCTGTTTTTT. Amino acid sequence: CASSNGQTGELFF.

V is TRBV27 and J is TRBJ2-2; D uncertain. The CDR3 runs to 16 residues. Germline assignment: CDR1 MNHEY and CDR2 SMNVEV (reference sequence). V shed 5 bases and J shed 4 bases, with 17 bases lying between them. The CDR3, as DNA: TGTGCCAGCAGTACTCCTACCTACCAAACCACCGGGGAGCTGTTTTTT. Translation: CASSTPTYQTTGELFF.

The chain is built from TRBV7-2 and TRBJ1-1; unclear D gene. Germline lookup yields CDR1 SGHTA and CDR2 FQGNSA. Deletions cut 8 bases from V and 1 base from J, with 11 bases between. The CDR3 has 13 residues. DNA of the CDR3: TGTGCCAGCTCCGAGGGTCCGAACACTGAAGCTTTCTTT. Encoded protein: CASSEGPNTEAFF. Filled out from reference TRBV7-2 and TRBJ1-1, the complete variable domain reads GAGVSQSPSNKVTEKGKDVELRCDPISGHTALYWYRQSLGQGLEFLIYFQGNSAPDKSGLPSDRFSAERTGGSVSTLTIQRTQQEDSAVYLCASSEGPNTEAFFGQGTRLTVV.

The rearrangement joins TRBV7-2 to TRBJ1-2, with TRBD1 identical over 8 bases. V shed 7 bases and J 4 bases; nucleotides not matched to a gene: 5. The CDR3 totals 13 residues. Germline loops: CDR1 SGHTA, CDR2 FQGNSA. The CDR3 sequence is CASNPTGGYGYTF. The DNA of the CDR3 is TGTGCCAGCAACCCAACAGGGGGCTATGGCTACACCTTC. The variable domain in full, with the rest retrieved from reference TRBV7-2 and TRBJ1-2, is GAGVSQSPSNKVTEKGKDVELRCDPISGHTALYWYRQSLGQGLEFLIYFQGNSAPDKSGLPSDRFSAERTGGSVSTLTIQRTQQEDSAVYLCASNPTGGYGYTFGSGTRLTVV.

The chain employs TRBV9 and TRBJ1-1; 7 nucleotides agree with TRBD1. The CDR3 covers 17 residues. The trim removed 4 bases at V and 3 bases at J, leaving 15 bases unmatched. Germline V gene lookup returns CDR1 SGDLS and CDR2 YYNGEE. The chain's CDR3 is CASSFSLGGGKDTEAFF. In nucleotides, the CDR3 is TGTGCCAGCAGCTTTTCCTTAGGGGGCGGGAAGGACACTGAAGCTTTCTTT.

The genes are TRBV4-2 and TRBJ2-5, with 10 bases that match TRBD2. J lost 2 bases, V lost 4 bases, and 13 bases had no gene match. Germline CDR1 is LGHNA and CDR2 is YNFKEQ. The CDR3 has 18 amino acids. CDR3 sequence: CASSPALAGPKEQETQYF. The CDR3 nucleotides are TGTGCCAGCAGCCCCGCACTAGCGGGGCCAAAAGAACAAGAGACCCAGTACTTC.

This clone has just a few counts. This chain connects TRBV7-9 to TRBJ2-3, with 9 bases that match TRBD2. The V and J ends lost 2 bases and 2 bases, in that order; junction bases with no gene match: 5. Germline-derived CDR1 and CDR2 are SEHNR and FQNEAQ (reference sequence). This CDR3 region has 16 residues. The CDR3 loop reads CASSLTSGRPTDTQYF. CDR3 nucleotides: TGTGCCAGCAGCTTAACTAGCGGGCGACCCACAGATACGCAGTATTTT.

Concerning this clone: Mismatch with germline at one junction end may stem from a read error. This chain connects TRBV25-1 to TRBJ2-1; 7 bases map to TRBD2. The CDR3 is made up of 13 amino acids. The germline CDR1 and CDR2 sequences are MGHDK and SYGVNS. CDR3 residues: CASSELGGGGEVF. The CDR3 coding sequence is TGTGCCAGCAGTGAACTCGGGGGTGGGGGGGAGGTCTTC.